One sample yielded the 23 T cell receptor beta chains listed below, sequenced in a study of Tregs in tolerant kidney transplant recipients. Produced via immunoSEQ multiplex PCR; TCRdb's table is partial and in-frame only. The sample consists of fewer than 100,000 clones, 93% of them appearing once. Material: CD4+ T cells from blood, obtained before the transplant. These receptors came from a human donor who received a combined kidney and bone marrow transplant.

The CDR3 bases are TGTGCCAGCAGTGAGAAAGGACTAGCGGGGGGCACCTTCCAAGAGACCCAGTACTTC. Encoded protein: CASSEKGLAGGTFQETQYF. The chain is built from TRBV6-1 and TRBJ2-5; 14 nucleotides agree with TRBD2. The CDR3 has 19 amino acids. CDR1 is MNHNS and CDR2 is SASEGT in the germline V gene. V shed 3 bases and J 1 base; nucleotides not matched to a gene: 10.

The chain joins TRBV19 to TRBJ1-5; D unclear. This CDR3 has 14 amino acids. CDR1 LNHDA and CDR2 SQIVND come from the germline V gene (reference sequence). The V end lost 2 bases, the J end lost 5 bases, and 10 bases lay between the germline ends. This CDR3 reads CASSISVGDQPQHF. CDR3 coding DNA: TGTGCCAGTAGTATATCGGTCGGAGATCAGCCCCAGCATTTT.

The chain couples TRBV7-2 to TRBJ1-4; tentative D call: TRBD1 (6 bases). V was shortened by 1 base and J by 5 bases, with 8 bases between the two germline ends. This CDR3 contains 14 residues. The germline V gene has CDR1 SGHTA and CDR2 FQGNSA. CDR3 protein: CASSLDGTNEKLFF. The CDR3 DNA follows: TGTGCCAGCAGCTTAGACGGGACAAATGAAAAACTGTTTTTT.

V and J are TRBV11-3 and TRBJ2-1; TRBD2 might be the D (6 bases). Trimming removed 3 bases at V and 9 bases at J, with 6 bases between. Germline values: CDR1 SGHNT, CDR2 YENEEA. This CDR3 is built from 11 residues. The CDR3 here is CASSLTSEQFF. As DNA, the CDR3 is TGTGCCAGCAGCTTGACTAGTGAGCAGTTCTTC.

V is TRBV30 and J is TRBJ1-5; D remains unclear. Trimming pared 2 bases from V and 3 bases from J, leaving 8 bases between. Germline values: CDR1 GTSNPN, CDR2 SVGIG (reference sequence). The CDR3 sequence is 13 residues long. CDR3 loop: CAWSFSVNQPQHF. Written as DNA, the CDR3 is TGTGCCTGGAGTTTTTCGGTCAATCAGCCCCAGCATTTT.

This clone has only one observation. J is TRBJ2-7 and V is TRBV7-3; weak D call: TRBD1 (6 bases). CDR1 SGHTA and CDR2 FQGTGA come from the germline V gene. The CDR3 length is 11 residues. V was clipped by 5 bases and J by 5 bases, with 7 bases between them. The CDR3 is CASSQGNEQYF. The CDR3 DNA is TGTGCCAGCAGCCAGGGGAACGAGCAGTACTTC. Based on the CDR3 plus reference TRBV7-3 and TRBJ2-7, the full variable domain is GAGVSQTPSNKVTEKGKYVELRCDPISGHTALYWYRQSLGQGPEFLIYFQGTGAADDSGLPNDRFFAVRPEGSVSTLKIQRTERGDSAVYLCASSQGNEQYFGPGTRLTVT.

In DNA, the CDR3 is TGTGCCAGCAGCCGCCTAACTAGCGGGGGGCCCTTACTTGCCTACGAGCAGTACTTC. Translating it yields CASSRLTSGGPLLAYEQYF. The chain joins TRBV27 to TRBJ2-7, with 12 nucleotides matching TRBD2. The V gene's germline CDR1 is MNHEY and CDR2 SMNVEV (reference sequence). V lost 6 bases to trimming and J lost 2 bases; unmatched junction nucleotides: 17. This CDR3 spans 19 amino acids.

The genes are TRBV5-1 and TRBJ2-3; the match to TRBD2 covers 8 bases. The CDR3 contains 16 residues. The germline V gene encodes CDR1 SGHRS and CDR2 YFSETQ. V shed 0 bases, J shed 0 bases, and the junction held 3 bases outside the gene matches. CDR3 sequence reads: CASSLGLAPSTDTQYF. The CDR3 coding sequence is TGCGCCAGCAGCTTGGGACTAGCGCCTAGCACAGATACGCAGTATTTT.

There are a few counts of this clone. This sequence joins TRBV28 and TRBJ1-1; a possible D gene is TRBD1 (6 bases). The CDR3 is 14 residues long. The germline V and J ends were trimmed by 6 bases and 1 base, with 12 bases remaining between them. Germline assignment: CDR1 MDHEN and CDR2 SYDVKM. This chain's CDR3 is CASSLSGENTEAFF. The CDR3 DNA is TGTGCCAGCAGCCTATCAGGGGAGAACACTGAAGCTTTCTTT. Filled out from reference TRBV28 and TRBJ1-1, the complete variable domain reads DVKVTQSSRYLVKRTGEKVFLECVQDMDHENMFWYRQDPGLGLRLIYFSYDVKMKEKGDIPEGYSVSREKKERFSLILESASTNQTSMYLCASSLSGENTEAFFGQGTRLTVV.

The V and J genes are TRBV7-7 and TRBJ2-3, with TRBD2 matching 12 bases. The germline V gene encodes CDR1 SSHAT and CDR2 FNYEAQ (reference sequence). V was clipped by 1 base and J by 6 bases; unmatched bases: 5. This CDR3 contains 16 residues. The DNA of the CDR3 is TGTGCCAGCAGCTTAGAGTCTAGCGGGAGGGGGGATACGCAGTATTTT. It translates to CASSLESSGRGDTQYF.

The V and J genes are TRBV30 and TRBJ1-2, with 8 bases that match TRBD1. Germline CDR1 GTSNPN, CDR2 SVGIG (reference sequence). Unmatched junction bases numbered 15, after V lost 4 bases and J lost 5 bases. This CDR3 spans 16 amino acids. The DNA for the CDR3 is TGTGCCTGGACCCCCGGACAGGGCGGGGGCCTGTATGGCTACACCTTC. As protein: CAWTPGQGGGLYGYTF.

The CDR3 loop reads CASSQGDRAQETQYF. CDR3 in DNA: TGTGCCAGCAGCCAAGGGGACAGAGCCCAAGAGACCCAGTACTTC. This sequence joins TRBV4-2 and TRBJ2-5, with 7 bases lining up with TRBD1. Germline V lookup: CDR1 LGHNA, CDR2 YNFKEQ. The trim removed 1 base at V and 1 base at J, leaving 3 bases unmatched. This CDR3 contains 15 residues.

The chain couples TRBV2 to TRBJ2-5; D unclear. Germline assignment: CDR1 SNHLY and CDR2 FYNNEI. The V gene lost 5 bases and the J gene lost 5 bases, with 6 bases spanning the gap. The CDR3 has 11 amino acids. The CDR3 DNA sequence: TGTGCCAGCAGTCACGAGGAGACCCAGTACTTC. Translated: CASSHEETQYF.

The table lists this clone with a few counts. Other DNA sequences in this specimen translate into the identical CDR3. The CDR3 loop is CASSLLGTGNLYSPLHF. CDR3 nucleotides: TGTGCCAGCAGCTTGCTCGGGACAGGGAATCTCTACTCACCCCTCCACTTT. The chain has TRBV11-1 and TRBJ1-6; 9 nucleotides agree with TRBD1. This CDR3 contains 17 residues. V gave up 3 bases and J gave up 10 bases; unmatched junction bases: 13. Germline CDR1 SGHAT, CDR2 FQDESV (reference sequence). Full variable domain (outside the CDR3, taken from reference TRBV11-1 and TRBJ1-6): EAEVAQSPRYKITEKSQAVAFWCDPISGHATLYWYRQILGQGPELLVQFQDESVVDDSQLPKDRFSAERLKGVDSTLKIQPAELGDSAMYLCASSLLGTGNLYSPLHFGNGTRLTVT.

The chain links TRBV4-2 to TRBJ2-7; possibly TRBD1 for D (5 bases). Germline CDR1 and CDR2: LGHNA and YNFKEQ. The V end lost 1 base, the J end lost 2 bases, and 15 bases lay between the germline ends. The CDR3 is 16 residues long. CDR3: CASSQVQGFVPYEQYF. The DNA for the CDR3 is TGTGCCAGCAGCCAAGTCCAGGGTTTCGTTCCCTACGAGCAGTACTTC.

The chain has TRBV29-1 and TRBJ2-3, with TRBD2 matching 7 bases. Per the germline V gene, CDR1 is SQVTM and CDR2 is ANQGSEA. V shed 6 bases, J shed 1 base, and the junction held 10 bases outside the gene matches. The CDR3 covers 15 residues. CDR3 sequence reads: CSVNPSGGGTDTQYF. CDR3 nucleotide sequence: TGCAGCGTCAATCCTAGCGGAGGCGGCACAGATACGCAGTATTTT.

The chain carries TRBV4-1 and TRBJ2-1, with 7 nucleotides matching TRBD2. V trimming: 0 bases; J trimming: 4 bases; junction bases outside the gene matches: 6. CDR1 and CDR2 (germline): MGHRA, YSYEKL. The CDR3 loop spans 16 amino acids. The DNA for the CDR3 is TGCGCCAGCAGCCAAGATGATAGCGGGCTGTACAATGAGCAGTTCTTC. It yields the protein CASSQDDSGLYNEQFF.

The rearrangement uses TRBV27 and TRBJ2-1, with 10 bases fitting TRBD2. Germline V gene lookup returns CDR1 MNHEY and CDR2 SMNVEV (reference sequence). Trimming removed 4 bases from V and 4 bases from J; junction bases left unmatched: 13. This CDR3 spans 18 amino acids. CDR3 in amino acids: CASSSRQLLAGVYNEQFF. CDR3 coding DNA: TGTGCCAGCAGTTCCCGCCAGTTGCTAGCGGGGGTATACAATGAGCAGTTCTTC.

This chain joins TRBV5-5 and TRBJ1-5; 7 nucleotides line up with TRBD1. Looked up from germline, CDR1 is SGHKS and CDR2 is YYEKEE (reference sequence). The CDR3 totals 17 residues. V lost 0 bases and J lost 2; bases outside the gene matches: 8. The CDR3, as DNA: TGTGCCAGCAGCTTGGCACCCGGACAGGACGGCAATCAGCCCCAGCATTTT. This translates into CASSLAPGQDGNQPQHF. The whole variable domain, remainder taken from reference TRBV5-5 and TRBJ1-5, is DAGVTQSPTHLIKTRGQQVTLRCSPISGHKSVSWYQQVLGQGPQFIFQYYEKEERGRGNFPDRFSARQFPNYSSELNVNALLLGDSALYLCASSLAPGQDGNQPQHFGDGTRLSIL.

The chain links TRBV5-6 to TRBJ1-1; 7 nucleotides line up with TRBD1. Germline loops: CDR1 SGHDT, CDR2 YYEEEE. Unmatched junction bases numbered 8, after V lost 6 bases and J lost 3 bases. The CDR3 has 14 residues. The CDR3 coding sequence is TGTGCCAGCACCACAAGGGGGCAGGACACTGAAGCTTTCTTT. The encoded protein is CASTTRGQDTEAFF.

In this sample, this clone turned up once. The DNA for the CDR3 is TGTGCCAGCAGCTTGCTAGCGGCGGGGGGATTAAGGGGCGAGCAGTACTTC. This codes for CASSLLAAGGLRGEQYF. V is TRBV5-6 and J is TRBJ2-5; 8 positions match TRBD2. The J call is doubtful: the DNA matches TRBJ2-7 better. The germline gives CDR1 SGHDT, CDR2 YYEEEE. The length of the CDR3 is 17 residues.

J is TRBJ2-7 and V is TRBV5-6; D uncertain. The CDR3 extends over 12 amino acids. Trimming stripped 4 bases from V and 4 bases from J, with 9 bases between. Germline-derived CDR1 and CDR2 are SGHDT and YYEEEE. The CDR3 region is CASSVRRYEQYF. The CDR3 DNA reads as TGTGCCAGCAGCGTCAGGCGATACGAGCAGTACTTC.

This clone occurred once. V is TRBV11-3 and J is TRBJ2-2; D unresolved. CDR3 length: 14 residues. V lost 8 bases and J 2 bases, leaving 12 bases between the germline ends. CDR1 and CDR2 from the germline V gene are SGHNT and YENEEA. The CDR3 sequence: CASPPRPNTGELFF. CDR3 bases: TGTGCCAGCCCCCCCAGGCCAAACACCGGGGAGCTGTTTTTT.